The T cell receptor beta chain under discussion was sequenced for a study of shared clonotypes between healthy human individuals. CDR1 and CDR2 from the germline V gene are GTSNPN and SVGIG (reference sequence). The CDR3 loop spans 16 amino acids. Trimming removed 6 bases from V and 1 base from J; junction bases left unmatched: 8. Recent acute infections and vaccinations were absent in the healthy HIV-negative adult donors. Some clones are missing from TCRdb's copy, which holds only in-frame ones; the method was immunoSEQ multiplex PCR. The sample lists around 1.5 million clones, under 99% occurring once.

The clonotype was recovered from a man aged 25-40 years in good health. The sample consisted of naive CD4+ T cells sorted from blood. This sample's subset: CD45RA+ positively selected. The rearrangement links TRBV30 to TRBJ2-7, with 14 bases lining up with TRBD2. The CDR3 region has the DNA TGTGCCTGCAAGACTAGCGGGAGGGCCCCGTCCTACGAGCAGTACTTC. This translates into CACKTSGRAPSYEQYF.